This TCR beta chain was obtained from a study of blood T cell repertoires in COVID-19. Across the whole study: Collection of acute and convalescent COVID-19 samples took place in the United States, Italy and Spain.

This clone has only a few counts. The table came from immunoSEQ multiplex PCR; TCRdb's copy has only in-frame clones and leaves some out. The repertoire has 200,000 to 250,000 clones, around 84% of them found once; the top ten carry nearly 20%. This CDR3 region has 13 residues. Germline CDR1 and CDR2: LNHDA and SQIVND (reference sequence). Trimming shortened V by 8 bases and J by 5 bases, and 12 bases separated the two germline ends. Sequenced sample: peripheral blood. The rearrangement links TRBV19 to TRBJ2-2, with a possible D match to TRBD2 (5 bases). This clonotype was sampled from a young man with active or convalescent COVID-19. The CDR3 reads CASGIRETGELFF. CDR3 nucleotides: TGTGCCAGTGGGATAAGGGAGACCGGGGAGCTGTTTTTT.